These T cell receptor beta chains were read from a single sample in a study of blood T cell repertoires in COVID-19. Profiled with immunoSEQ multiplex PCR; TCRdb holds only in-frame clones, not every one. In the table there are roughly 170,000 clones, roughly 85% of which are singletons. Material for sequencing was PBMCs or T cells enriched from blood (not recorded which). The receptor source for this set is a man aged 55 to 69 who had recovered from COVID-19. Each CDR3 is given with its conserved first and last residue. A D gene is named only where the DNA matches it firmly. A row's size may be missing; if present it is once, few, many or a size class.

>TRBJ1-1|14|-|TRBV6-5|-
TGTGCCAGCACAACAGGGTCGGGGAACACTGAAGCTTTCTTT
CASTTGSGNTEAFF
>TRBJ1-5|13|few|TRBV2|-
TGTGCCAGCACGGGTAACGGCAATCAGCCCCAGCATTTT
CASTGNGNQPQHF
>TRBJ2-7|16|-|TRBV5-4|TRBD1
TGTGCCAGCAGCGGTCACCGGGACAGGAGTTCCTACGAGCAGTACTTC
CASSGHRDRSSYEQYF
>TRBJ2-2|15|many|TRBV11-3|-
TGTGCCAGCAGCCCCGGGACTCGCTACACCGGGGAGCTGTTTTTT
CASSPGTRYTGELFF
>TRBJ2-3|15|-|TRBV30|TRBD2
TGTGCCTGGGACGAGCTAGCGGGGGGGCATGGTACGCAGTATTTT
CAWDELAGGHGTQYF
>TRBJ2-1|14|-|TRBV27|TRBD1
TGTGCCAGCAAAACCGGGACAGGGGGCTATGAGCAGTTCTTC
CASKTGTGGYEQFF
>TRBJ2-7|15|-|TRBV3-1/TRBV3-2|TRBD1
TGTGCCAGCAGCCAAGCCGGACAGGGCCCCTACGAGCAGTACTTC
CASSQAGQGPYEQYF
>TRBJ2-1|16|many|TRBV7-2|-
TGTGCCAGCAGCCCCCCAGGAGCGGGTTCCTACAATGAGCAGTTCTTC
CASSPPGAGSYNEQFF
>TRBJ2-3|18|-|TRBV11-2|TRBD1
TGTGCCAGCAGCTTAACCGCCCGGACAGGAGCTAGCACAGATACGCAGTATTTT
CASSLTARTGASTDTQYF
>TRBJ2-3|14|-|TRBV28|TRBD2
TGTGCCAGCAGTCAACGGGACTACACAGATACGCAGTATTTT
CASSQRDYTDTQYF
>TRBJ1-2|16|-|TRBV28|-
TGTGCCAGCAGTTTCGCCGCCGACACATCTAACTATGGCTACACCTTC
CASSFAADTSNYGYTF
>TRBJ2-1|15|-|TRBV5-1|-
TGCGCCAGCAGCTTGGGAGATAACTCCTACAATGAGCAGTTCTTC
CASSLGDNSYNEQFF
>TRBJ1-5|12|-|TRBV3-1/TRBV3-2|-
TGTGCCAGCAGCTTAGGCAATCAGCCCCAGCATTTT
CASSLGNQPQHF
>TRBJ1-3|13|-|TRBV2|-
TGTGCCAGCAAACTGAGCTCTGGAAACACCATATATTTT
CASKLSSGNTIYF
>TRBJ2-7|12|-|TRBV30|-
TGTGCCTGGAGTACGACTCTTTACGAGCAGTACTTC
CAWSTTLYEQYF
>TRBJ2-7|19|many|TRBV4-1|TRBD2
TGCGCCAGCAGCCAAGTTTTGCTAGCGGGAGGGCCCAACTCCTACGAGCAGTACTTC
CASSQVLLAGGPNSYEQYF
>TRBJ2-7|16|-|TRBV5-1|-
TGCGCCAGCAGCTTGACCTTAGCGGCAAGTCAGTACGAGCAGTACTTC
CASSLTLAASQYEQYF
>TRBJ2-7|14|once|TRBV6-1|-
TGTGCCAGCAGTGAAAGTAACAGGGCCTACGAGCAGTACTTC
CASSESNRAYEQYF
>TRBJ2-3|14|-|TRBV9|TRBD2
TGTGCCAGCAACTTAGCGGGAGGATCAGATACGCAGTATTTT
CASNLAGGSDTQYF
>TRBJ1-2|15|-|TRBV6-5|TRBD1
TGTGCCAGCAGACCCCCGGGACAGGACCTCTATGGCTACACCTTC
CASRPPGQDLYGYTF
>TRBJ2-7|15|-|TRBV9|-
TGTGCCAGCAGCGTAGCAGGTGGGCTAGCGTACGAGCAGTACTTC
CASSVAGGLAYEQYF
>TRBJ1-2|15|-|TRBV9|-
TGTGCCAGCAGCCCACAACTCGACCGACTCTATGGCTACACCTTC
CASSPQLDRLYGYTF
>TRBJ2-6|15|-|TRBV24-1|-
TGTGCCACCAGTGATCCGCGGGCTGGGGCCAACGTCCTGACTTTC
CATSDPRAGANVLTF
>TRBJ1-1|14|once|TRBV6-6|-
TGTGCCAGCAGGCCTCCCGAGGGGGTCACTGAAGCTTTCTTT
CASRPPEGVTEAFF
>TRBJ2-7|15|-|TRBV5-5|TRBD1
TGTGCCAGCAGCTTCACCGGACAGGGCTACCGCGAGCAGTACTTC
CASSFTGQGYREQYF
>TRBJ2-1|16|-|TRBV7-9|TRBD2
TGTGCCAGCAGCTTGGGTGCGGGGGTAGTGTACAATGAGCAGTTCTTC
CASSLGAGVVYNEQFF
>TRBJ2-7|13|-|TRBV3-1/TRBV3-2|TRBD2
TGTGCCAGCAGCCACTCAGCGGGAGGTTCGCAGTACTTC
CASSHSAGGSQYF
>TRBJ1-1|14|-|TRBV29-1|TRBD1
TGCAGCGTTGGCGTAGGGACAGCAAACACTGAAGCTTTCTTT
CSVGVGTANTEAFF
>TRBJ1-1|14|-|TRBV7-2|-
TGTGCCAGCAGCTTAAAAATAGCGAACACTGAAGCTTTCTTT
CASSLKIANTEAFF
>TRBJ2-7|15|-|TRBV19|TRBD2
TGTGCCAGTAGTAAGACTAGCGGGACAGCCTACGAGCAGTACTTC
CASSKTSGTAYEQYF
>TRBJ2-1|15|-|TRBV7-2|TRBD1
TGTGCCAGCAGCTGGGGACAGGGGACATCTAATGAGCAGTTCTTC
CASSWGQGTSNEQFF
>TRBJ1-2|15|-|TRBV5-4|TRBD1
TGTGCCAGCAGCACCAAACCGGGACAGATCTATGGCTACACCTTC
CASSTKPGQIYGYTF
>TRBJ2-3|16|-|TRBV7-2|-
TGTGCCAGCAGCCTCGGACTGGGAACTAGCACAGATACGCAGTATTTT
CASSLGLGTSTDTQYF
>TRBJ1-5|19|few|TRBV23-1|TRBD1
TGCGCCAGCAGTCAGCAATGCCCGATTGGACAGGGTAATTATCAGCCCCAGCATTTT
CASSQQCPIGQGNYQPQHF
>TRBJ2-3|15|-|TRBV9|TRBD2
TGTGCCAGCAGTCTTAGCGGGGGGGCCCCGAATACGCAGTATTTT
CASSLSGGAPNTQYF
>TRBJ2-1|14|-|TRBV5-4|TRBD2
TGTGCCAGCAGCTTGGCGGGGGGGTTCAATGAGCAGTTCTTC
CASSLAGGFNEQFF
>TRBJ2-1|11|-|TRBV20-1|TRBD1
TGCAGTGACTCGACAGGGGGAGAGCAGTTCTTC
CSDSTGGEQFF
>TRBJ2-3|17|few|TRBV5-1|TRBD2
TGCGCCAGCAGCTTGGTCGGGCTAGCGGCGAGCACAGATACGCAGTATTTT
CASSLVGLAASTDTQYF
>TRBJ1-2|16|-|TRBV27|-
TGTGCCAGCAGTTCGTCCACACAGGGTGGGGTATCAGGCTACACCTTC
CASSSSTQGGVSGYTF
>TRBJ1-2|14|-|TRBV27|-
TGTGCCAGCAGTTTACGAGGGCCGGACTATGGCTACACCTTC
CASSLRGPDYGYTF